This passage covers 22 T cell receptor beta chains from one sample sequenced in a study of vaccination and CD4 T cells after COVID-19. These TCRs' antigens remain unknown. Treatment: approximately 9-day PBMC culture with coronavirus spike peptide pools or control peptides (ViraFEST assay). Gathered ahead of the COVID-19 pandemic (2011-2018) were the CD4+ T cells of the unexposed donor. The Oncomine TCR Beta short-read assay generated sequence data from the DNA of cultured CD4+ T cells. MiXCR, run by TCRdb on the PCR reads, gives a single entry per CDR3 protein. Of about 6,600 distinct CDR3 sequences listed, around 29% are singletons. Sequenced material: CD4+ T cells from blood, cultured in vitro. The origin of the receptors is a human donor in good health.

This chain uses TRBV19 with TRBJ2-1; 8 nucleotides match TRBD1. Looked up from germline, CDR1 is LNHDA and CDR2 is SQIVND (reference sequence). The CDR3 sequence is 16 residues long. V lost 8 bases to trimming and J lost 4 bases; unmatched junction nucleotides: 13. CDR3 region: CASGGRRGQEYNEQFF. CDR3 in DNA: TGTGCCAGTGGGGGGAGGCGGGGACAGGAGTACAATGAGCAGTTCTTC.

This clonotype was observed a handful of times. V and J are TRBV10-1 and TRBJ1-1, with 9 bases matching TRBD1. Germline lookup yields CDR1 WNHNN and CDR2 SYGVQD (reference sequence). V was pared by 0 bases and J by 5 bases, with 10 bases of the junction left unmatched. This CDR3 contains 17 residues. CDR3 sequence: CASSESGQGFVGTEAFF. Here the CDR3 DNA reads TGCGCCAGCAGTGAGTCGGGACAGGGATTTGTGGGGACTGAAGCTTTCTTT.

Judged by abundance, this clonotype is medium-sized. The chain is built from TRBV21-1 and TRBJ2-5. TRBV21-1 is a listed pseudogene. The CDR3 consists of 11 residues. The CDR3 here is CASGYQETQYF. The CDR3 DNA follows: TGTGCCAGCGGCTACCAAGAGACCCAGTACTTC.

The chain joins TRBV9 to TRBJ1-6; no reliable D call. CDR1 is SGDLS, CDR2 YYNGEE, per germline. V was pared by 5 bases and J by 0 bases, with 12 bases between. The CDR3 consists of 16 residues. CDR3 sequence: CASSGVQSSYNSPLHF. Written as DNA, the CDR3 is TGTGCCAGCAGTGGTGTGCAGAGCTCCTATAATTCACCCCTCCACTTT.

This clonotype has just a few counts. The rearrangement joins TRBV27 to TRBJ1-5, with unresolved D. Germline assignment: CDR1 MNHEY and CDR2 SMNVEV (reference sequence). Trimming removed 3 bases at V and 1 base at J, with 7 bases between. The length of the CDR3 is 14 residues. The CDR3 nucleotides are TGTGCCAGCAGTTTGAACAGAAGCAATCAGCCCCAGCATTTT. Its protein product is CASSLNRSNQPQHF.

V usage is TRBV5-8 and J usage is TRBJ1-1, with unresolved D. Trimming cost V 0 bases and J 0 bases, with 12 bases left between them. From germline, CDR1 is SGHTS and CDR2 YDEGEE. This CDR3 has 16 amino acids. CDR3 amino acids: CASSLVGNGVNTEAFF. CDR3 sequence (DNA): TGTGCCAGCAGCTTGGTGGGGAACGGGGTGAACACTGAAGCTTTCTTT.

The genes are TRBV5-6 and TRBJ1-2; D call uncertain. This CDR3 spans 13 amino acids. Germline lookup yields CDR1 SGHDT and CDR2 YYEEEE. V lost 4 bases to trimming and J lost 5 bases, with 12 bases between them. Written as DNA, the CDR3 is TGTGCCAGCAGCGTGGATGAGAGTTATGGCTACACCTTC. Its protein is CASSVDESYGYTF.

This clonotype showed up just a few times. The V and J genes are TRBV7-2 and TRBJ2-5; no clear D gene. The CDR3 sequence is 14 residues long. Germline V gives CDR1 SGHTA, CDR2 FQGNSA. The V gene lost 0 bases and the J gene lost 2 bases, with 7 bases spanning the gap. The CDR3 DNA reads as TGTGCCAGCAGCTTAGCGCATGCTCAAGAGACCCAGTACTTC. It codes for CASSLAHAQETQYF.

J is TRBJ2-5 and V is TRBV20-1; 11 bases fit TRBD2. This CDR3 region has 19 residues. The ends lost 0 bases at V and 0 bases at J; junction bases unmatched: 12. CDR1 and CDR2 (germline): DFQATT, SNEGSKA (reference sequence). In DNA, the CDR3 is TGCAGTGCTAGAGATGTCCCACGACTAGCGGGGATCTACCAAGAGACCCAGTACTTC. This translates into CSARDVPRLAGIYQETQYF.

The chain links TRBV19 to TRBJ1-5; TRBD1 matches at 7 bases. The CDR3 has 15 amino acids. Germline loops: CDR1 LNHDA, CDR2 SQIVND (reference sequence). V trimming: 6 bases; J trimming: 1 base; junction bases outside the gene matches: 6. The CDR3 loop is CASRGTARSNQPQHF. CDR3 sequence (DNA): TGTGCCAGTAGGGGGACAGCGAGGAGCAATCAGCCCCAGCATTTT.

This clonotype was seen a few times. The chain employs TRBV2 and TRBJ2-2; TRBD2 is a possible D gene (7 bases). CDR1 is SNHLY, CDR2 FYNNEI, per germline. The V end was cut by 8 bases, the J end by 8 bases, with 15 bases between. CDR3 length equals 13 residues. Here the CDR3 reads CASGGALGGELFF. The CDR3 DNA reads TGTGCCAGCGGGGGGGCCCTGGGTGGGGAGCTGTTTTTT.

The J gene is TRBJ2-3, the V gene TRBV24-1, with 8 nucleotides matching TRBD2. Germline CDR1 is KGHDR and CDR2 is SFDVKD. V lost 7 bases and J lost 0; bases outside the gene matches: 2. The length of the CDR3 is 14 residues. CDR3 sequence: CATSRGGSTDTQYF. The CDR3 DNA sequence: TGTGCCACCAGCCGGGGGGGCAGCACAGATACGCAGTATTTT.

The rearrangement joins TRBV25-1 to TRBJ2-3; D ambiguous. The germline CDR1 and CDR2 sequences are MGHDK and SYGVNS. The V end was cut by 3 bases, the J end by 0 bases, with 7 bases between. The CDR3 covers 14 residues. CDR3 region: CASSDPTSTDTQYF. The CDR3 DNA is TGTGCCAGCAGTGACCCTACTAGCACAGATACGCAGTATTTT. The full variable domain, rest sourced from reference TRBV25-1 and TRBJ2-3, is EADIYQTPRYLVIGTGKKITLECSQTMGHDKMYWYQQDPGMELHLIHYSYGVNSTEKGDLSSESTVSRIRTEHFPLTLESARPSHTSQYLCASSDPTSTDTQYFGPGTRLTVL.

This clonotype appeared a few times. The V call is TRBV14, the J call TRBJ1-2; maybe TRBD1 (6 bases). CDR1 and CDR2 from the germline V gene are SGHDN and FVKESK. CDR3 length equals 13 residues. V lost 4 bases, J lost 3 bases, and 9 bases lay in between. The CDR3 here is CASSRDTDYGYTF. CDR3 bases: TGTGCCAGCAGCCGGGACACCGACTATGGCTACACCTTC.

In DNA form, the CDR3 reads TGTGCCAGCAGCTTAGATTGGCAGCCCCAGCATTTT. It encodes CASSLDWQPQHF. V usage is TRBV7-2 and J usage is TRBJ1-5; D gene uncertain. CDR1 and CDR2 from the germline V gene are SGHTA and FQGNSA. The germline V and J ends were trimmed by 1 base and 7 bases, with 5 bases remaining between them. The CDR3 sequence is 12 residues long.

A note on this clonotype: A much larger clone sits a single nucleotide away, making a read error possible. The DNA for the CDR3 is TGTGCCACCAGGGTGGACAGGGCACCCTGGATCTACACCTTC. Its protein product is CATRVDRAPWIYTF. This chain joins TRBV24-1 and TRBJ1-2, with 8 bases matching TRBD1. The V gene's germline CDR1 is KGHDR and CDR2 SFDVKD. V dropped 7 bases and J dropped 10; count of bases not matched to a gene: 13. The CDR3 length is 14 residues.

This clonotype was observed a handful of times. The rearrangement joins TRBV6-2 or TRBV6-3 to TRBJ2-2; TRBD1 aligns across 10 bases. This CDR3 region has 16 residues. Germline CDR1 reads MNHEY; CDR2 reads SVGEGT. Trimming cost V 2 bases and J 9 bases; bases outside gene matches: 9. CDR3 residues: CASSYGSGTGARELFF. Written as DNA, the CDR3 is TGTGCCAGCAGTTACGGATCGGGGACAGGGGCTAGGGAGCTGTTTTTT.

This clonotype was detected only a few times. This rearrangement joins TRBV5-1 to TRBJ1-6, with D perhaps matching TRBD1 (6 bases). There are 13 residues in the CDR3. Germline CDR1 reads SGHRS; CDR2 reads YFSETQ. Trimming left V 2 bases short and J 7 bases short, with 7 bases between. For the CDR3, the DNA is TGCGCCAGCAGCTTCAGGGGCAATTCACCCCTCCACTTT. Translation gives CASSFRGNSPLHF.

In its sample, this clonotype was seen once. V and J are TRBV2 and TRBJ1-6; D remains ambiguous. This CDR3 region has 15 residues. Between the trimmed V and J ends, which lost 4 bases and 0 bases, there was a span of 7 bases. Germline-derived CDR1 and CDR2 are SNHLY and FYNNEI. The CDR3 loop reads CASSGKSSYNSPLHF. The CDR3 region has the DNA TGTGCCAGCAGTGGCAAGAGCTCCTATAATTCACCCCTCCACTTT.

This clonotype is medium-sized in the sample. The chain is built from TRBV7-2 and TRBJ1-2, with D possibly TRBD1 on 6 matching bases. The ends were cut back, 1 base at V and 5 bases at J, with 11 bases in the middle. Germline V gene data show CDR1 as SGHTA and CDR2 as FQGNSA. CDR3 length: 14 amino acids. The chain's CDR3 is CASSLDRDWYGYTF. CDR3 coding DNA: TGTGCCAGCAGCTTAGACAGGGATTGGTATGGCTACACCTTC.

This clonotype was detected once. Written as DNA, the CDR3 is TGTGCCACTAAAGTGAACACTGAAGCTTTCTTT. This encodes CATKVNTEAFF. J is TRBJ1-1 and V is TRBV19; D is uncertain. Germline CDR1 reads LNHDA; CDR2 reads SQIVND (reference sequence). Deletions cut 10 bases from V and 0 bases from J, with 6 bases between. This CDR3 is 11 amino acids long.

This clonotype has more than one count but fewer than ten. This rearrangement joins TRBV6-1 to TRBJ1-2; D not certain. Deletions cut 8 bases from V and 3 bases from J, with 22 bases between. Looked up from germline, CDR1 is MNHNS and CDR2 is SASEGT. There are 16 residues in the CDR3. Written as DNA, the CDR3 is TGTGCCAGCCGGCCCCCAGGACGCTCAAGCGACTATGGCTACACCTTC. It encodes CASRPPGRSSDYGYTF.